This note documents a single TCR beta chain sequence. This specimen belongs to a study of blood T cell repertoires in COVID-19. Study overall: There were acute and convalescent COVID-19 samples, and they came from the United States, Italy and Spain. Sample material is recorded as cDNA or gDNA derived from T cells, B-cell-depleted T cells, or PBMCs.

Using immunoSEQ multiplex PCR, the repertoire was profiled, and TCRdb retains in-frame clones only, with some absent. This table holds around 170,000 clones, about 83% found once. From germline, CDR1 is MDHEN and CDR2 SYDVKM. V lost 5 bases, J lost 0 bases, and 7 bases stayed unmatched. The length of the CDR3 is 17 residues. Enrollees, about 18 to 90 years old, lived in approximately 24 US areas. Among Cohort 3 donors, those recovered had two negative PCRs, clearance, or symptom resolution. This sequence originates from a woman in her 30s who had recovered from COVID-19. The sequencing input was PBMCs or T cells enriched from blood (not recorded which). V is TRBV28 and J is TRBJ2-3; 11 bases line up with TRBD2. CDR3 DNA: TGTGCCAGCAGTAGGGGACTAGCGGCGTCTAGCACAGATACGCAGTATTTT. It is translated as CASSRGLAASSTDTQYF.